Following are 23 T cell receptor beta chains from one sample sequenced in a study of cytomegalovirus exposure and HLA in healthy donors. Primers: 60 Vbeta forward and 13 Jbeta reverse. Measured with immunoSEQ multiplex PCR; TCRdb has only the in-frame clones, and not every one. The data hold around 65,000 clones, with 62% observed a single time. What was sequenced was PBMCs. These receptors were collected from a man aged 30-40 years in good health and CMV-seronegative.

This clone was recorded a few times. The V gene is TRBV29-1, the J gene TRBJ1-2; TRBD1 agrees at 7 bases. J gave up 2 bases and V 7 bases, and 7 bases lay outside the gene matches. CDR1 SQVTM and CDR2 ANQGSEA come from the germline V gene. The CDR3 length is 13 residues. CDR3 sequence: CSAAGQLNYGYTF. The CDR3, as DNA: TGCAGCGCTGCGGGACAGTTAAACTATGGCTACACCTTC. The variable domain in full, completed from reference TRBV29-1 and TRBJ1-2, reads SAVISQKPSRDICQRGTSLTIQCQVDSQVTMMFWYRQQPGQSLTLIATANQGSEATYESGFVIDKFPISRPNLTFSTLTVSNMSPEDSSIYLCSAAGQLNYGYTFGSGTRLTVV.

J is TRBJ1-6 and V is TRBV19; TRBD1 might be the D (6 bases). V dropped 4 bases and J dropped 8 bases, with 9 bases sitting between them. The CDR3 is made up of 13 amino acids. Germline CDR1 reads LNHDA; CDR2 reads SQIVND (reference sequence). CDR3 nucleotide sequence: TGTGCCAGTAGTACGACAGGCGATTCACCCCTCCACTTT. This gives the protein CASSTTGDSPLHF.

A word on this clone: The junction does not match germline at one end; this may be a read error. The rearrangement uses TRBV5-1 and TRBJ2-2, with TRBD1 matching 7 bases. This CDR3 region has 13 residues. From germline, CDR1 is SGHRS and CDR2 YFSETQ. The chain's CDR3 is CANSVDRDGELFF. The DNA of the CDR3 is TGCGCCAACAGCGTCGACAGGGATGGGGAGCTGTTTTTT.

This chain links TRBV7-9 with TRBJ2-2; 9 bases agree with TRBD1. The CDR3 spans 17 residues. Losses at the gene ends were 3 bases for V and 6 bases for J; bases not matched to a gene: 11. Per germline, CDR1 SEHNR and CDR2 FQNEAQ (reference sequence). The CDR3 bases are TGTGCCAGCAGCTTTAAGCCGGGACAGGGAAGCCCCGGGGAGCTGTTTTTT. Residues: CASSFKPGQGSPGELFF.

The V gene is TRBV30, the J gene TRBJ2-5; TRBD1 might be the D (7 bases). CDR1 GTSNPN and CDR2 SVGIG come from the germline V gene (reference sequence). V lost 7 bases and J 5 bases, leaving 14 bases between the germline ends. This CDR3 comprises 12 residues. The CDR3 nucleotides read TGTGCCTCAGGGGGGCGAGTGGAGACCCAGTACTTC. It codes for CASGGRVETQYF.

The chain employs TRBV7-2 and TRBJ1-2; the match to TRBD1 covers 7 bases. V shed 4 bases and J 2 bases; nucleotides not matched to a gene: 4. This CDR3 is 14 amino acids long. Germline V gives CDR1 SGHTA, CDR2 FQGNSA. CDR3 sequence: CASSSEGANYGYTF. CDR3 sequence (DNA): TGTGCCAGCAGCTCTGAGGGGGCAAACTATGGCTACACCTTC. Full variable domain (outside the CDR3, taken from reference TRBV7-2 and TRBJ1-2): GAGVSQSPSNKVTEKGKDVELRCDPISGHTALYWYRQSLGQGLEFLIYFQGNSAPDKSGLPSDRFSAERTGGSVSTLTIQRTQQEDSAVYLCASSSEGANYGYTFGSGTRLTVV.

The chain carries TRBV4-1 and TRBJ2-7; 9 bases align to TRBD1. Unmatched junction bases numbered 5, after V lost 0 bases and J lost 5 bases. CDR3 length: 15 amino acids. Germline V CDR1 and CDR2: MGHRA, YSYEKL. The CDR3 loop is CASSQEGQGRDEQYF. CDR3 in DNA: TGCGCCAGCAGCCAAGAGGGACAGGGAAGGGACGAGCAGTACTTC.

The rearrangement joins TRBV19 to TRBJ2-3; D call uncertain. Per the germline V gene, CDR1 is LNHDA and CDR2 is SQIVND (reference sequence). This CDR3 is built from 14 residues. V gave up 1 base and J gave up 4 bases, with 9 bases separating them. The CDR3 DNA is TGTGCCAGTAGTATAGGCAGGCTGGCAGATACGCAGTATTTT. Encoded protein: CASSIGRLADTQYF. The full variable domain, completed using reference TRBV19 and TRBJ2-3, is DGGITQSPKYLFRKEGQNVTLSCEQNLNHDAMYWYRQDPGQGLRLIYYSQIVNDFQKGDIAEGYSVSREKKESFPLTVTSAQKNPTAFYLCASSIGRLADTQYFGPGTRLTVL.

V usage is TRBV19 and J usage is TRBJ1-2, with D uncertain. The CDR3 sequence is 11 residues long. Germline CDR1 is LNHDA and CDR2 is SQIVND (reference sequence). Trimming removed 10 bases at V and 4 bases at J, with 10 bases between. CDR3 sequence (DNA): TGTGCCACCACGGGAGTCTATGGCTACACCTTC. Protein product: CATTGVYGYTF.

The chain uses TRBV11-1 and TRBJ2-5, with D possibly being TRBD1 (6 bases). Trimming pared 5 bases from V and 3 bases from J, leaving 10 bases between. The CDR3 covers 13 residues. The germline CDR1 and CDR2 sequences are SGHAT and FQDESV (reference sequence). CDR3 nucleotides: TGTGCCAGCAGCAGATCAGGGGAAGAGACCCAGTACTTC. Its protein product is CASSRSGEETQYF.

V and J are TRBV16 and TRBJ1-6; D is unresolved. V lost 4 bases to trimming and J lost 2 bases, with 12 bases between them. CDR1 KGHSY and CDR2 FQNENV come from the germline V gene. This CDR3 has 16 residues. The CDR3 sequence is CASSRSGNPYNSPLHF. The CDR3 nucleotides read TGTGCCAGCAGCCGTAGCGGGAACCCCTATAATTCACCCCTCCACTTT.

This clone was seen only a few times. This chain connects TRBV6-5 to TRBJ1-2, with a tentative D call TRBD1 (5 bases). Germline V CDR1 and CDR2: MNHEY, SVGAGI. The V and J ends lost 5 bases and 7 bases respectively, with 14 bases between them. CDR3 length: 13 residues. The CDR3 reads CASSRDRIGGYTF. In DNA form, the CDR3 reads TGTGCCAGCAGTCGCGACAGAATAGGTGGCTACACCTTC.

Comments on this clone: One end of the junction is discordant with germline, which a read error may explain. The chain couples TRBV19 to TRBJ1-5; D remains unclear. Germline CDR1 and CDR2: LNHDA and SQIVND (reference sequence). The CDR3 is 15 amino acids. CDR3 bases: TGTGCCAATAGTATAGACAACGGCCCGGGTCAGCCCCAGCATTTT. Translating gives CANSIDNGPGQPQHF.

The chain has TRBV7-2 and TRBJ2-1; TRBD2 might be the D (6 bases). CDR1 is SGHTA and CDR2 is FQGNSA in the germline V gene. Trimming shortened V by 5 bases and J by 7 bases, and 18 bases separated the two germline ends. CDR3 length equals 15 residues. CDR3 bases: TGTGCCAGCAGCCAGTCGGGACTCCAATTAAATGAGCAGTTCTTC. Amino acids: CASSQSGLQLNEQFF. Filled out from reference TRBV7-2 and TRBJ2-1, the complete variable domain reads GAGVSQSPSNKVTEKGKDVELRCDPISGHTALYWYRQSLGQGLEFLIYFQGNSAPDKSGLPSDRFSAERTGGSVSTLTIQRTQQEDSAVYLCASSQSGLQLNEQFFGPGTRLTVL.

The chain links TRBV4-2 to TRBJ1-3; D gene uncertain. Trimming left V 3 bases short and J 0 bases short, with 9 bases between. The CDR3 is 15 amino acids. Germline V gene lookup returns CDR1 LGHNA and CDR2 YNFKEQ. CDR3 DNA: TGTGCCAGCAGCCAGGGCATCTCCTCTGGAAACACCATATATTTT. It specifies CASSQGISSGNTIYF.

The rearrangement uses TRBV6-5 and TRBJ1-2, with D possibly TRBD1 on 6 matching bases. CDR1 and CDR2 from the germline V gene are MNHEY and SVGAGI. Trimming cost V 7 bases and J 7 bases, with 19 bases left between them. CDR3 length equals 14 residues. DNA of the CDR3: TGTGCCAGCACCCGGGGGGGGAGAGGGGGTGGCTACACCTTC. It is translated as CASTRGGRGGGYTF.

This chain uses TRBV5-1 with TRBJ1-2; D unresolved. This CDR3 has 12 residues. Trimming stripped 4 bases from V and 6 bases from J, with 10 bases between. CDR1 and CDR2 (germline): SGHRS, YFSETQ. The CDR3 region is CASSPPGDGYTF. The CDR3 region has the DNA TGCGCCAGCAGCCCCCCCGGTGATGGCTACACCTTC.

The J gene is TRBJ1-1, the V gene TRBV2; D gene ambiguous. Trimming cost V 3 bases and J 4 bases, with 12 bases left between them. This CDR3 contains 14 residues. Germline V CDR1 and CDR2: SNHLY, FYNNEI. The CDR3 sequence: CASSDLPRLTEAFF. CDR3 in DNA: TGTGCCAGCAGTGATCTGCCGAGGCTCACTGAAGCTTTCTTT.

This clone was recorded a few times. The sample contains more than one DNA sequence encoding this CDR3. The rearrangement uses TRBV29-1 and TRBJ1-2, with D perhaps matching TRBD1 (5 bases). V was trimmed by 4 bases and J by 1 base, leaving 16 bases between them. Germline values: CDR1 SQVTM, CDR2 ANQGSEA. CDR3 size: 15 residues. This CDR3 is CSVGGQGSYNYGYTF. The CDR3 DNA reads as TGCAGCGTTGGAGGCCAGGGCTCCTATAACTATGGCTACACCTTC.

The DNA of the CDR3 is TGTGCCAGCAGCCAAGATTCGACAGCTCCCTATAATTCACCCCTCCACTTT. As protein: CASSQDSTAPYNSPLHF. The V gene is TRBV14, the J gene TRBJ1-6, with TRBD1 as a possible D gene (5 bases). CDR1 and CDR2 (germline): SGHDN, FVKESK. CDR3 size: 17 residues. The germline V and J ends were trimmed by 0 bases and 2 bases, with 11 bases remaining between them.

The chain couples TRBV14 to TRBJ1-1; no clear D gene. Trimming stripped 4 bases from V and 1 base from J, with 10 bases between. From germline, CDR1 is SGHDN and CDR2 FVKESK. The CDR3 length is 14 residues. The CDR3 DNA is TGTGCCAGCAGCCTCCTAGCATCGAACACTGAAGCTTTCTTT. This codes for CASSLLASNTEAFF.

The CDR3 reads CASSADSENQPQHF. The CDR3 region has the DNA TGTGCCAGCAGTGCAGACAGTGAAAATCAGCCCCAGCATTTT. The chain has TRBV6-1 and TRBJ1-5, with D possibly being TRBD1 (5 bases). The germline CDR1 and CDR2 sequences are MNHNS and SASEGT. Trimming pared 4 bases from V and 4 bases from J, leaving 11 bases between. CDR3 length: 14 amino acids.

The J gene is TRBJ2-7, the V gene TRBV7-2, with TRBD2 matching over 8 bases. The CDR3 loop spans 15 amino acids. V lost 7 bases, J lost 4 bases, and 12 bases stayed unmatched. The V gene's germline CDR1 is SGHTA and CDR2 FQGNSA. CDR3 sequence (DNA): TGTGCCAGCAACCCTCAGCGGGGGTCTTCATACGAGCAGTACTTC. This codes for CASNPQRGSSYEQYF.